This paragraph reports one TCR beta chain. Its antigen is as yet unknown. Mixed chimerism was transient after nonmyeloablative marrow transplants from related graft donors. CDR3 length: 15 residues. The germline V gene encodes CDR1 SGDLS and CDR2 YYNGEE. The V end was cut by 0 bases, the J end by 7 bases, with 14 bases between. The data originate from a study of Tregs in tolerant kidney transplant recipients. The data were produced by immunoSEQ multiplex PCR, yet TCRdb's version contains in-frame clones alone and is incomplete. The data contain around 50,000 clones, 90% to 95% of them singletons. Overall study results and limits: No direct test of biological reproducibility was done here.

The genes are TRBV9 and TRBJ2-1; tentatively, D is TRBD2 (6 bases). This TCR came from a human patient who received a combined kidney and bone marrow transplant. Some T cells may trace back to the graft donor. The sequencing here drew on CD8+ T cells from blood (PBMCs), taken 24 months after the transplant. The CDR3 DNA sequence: TGTGCCAGCAGCGTAGGGGGAGGAGGAGGGAATGAGCAGTTCTTC. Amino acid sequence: CASSVGGGGGNEQFF.